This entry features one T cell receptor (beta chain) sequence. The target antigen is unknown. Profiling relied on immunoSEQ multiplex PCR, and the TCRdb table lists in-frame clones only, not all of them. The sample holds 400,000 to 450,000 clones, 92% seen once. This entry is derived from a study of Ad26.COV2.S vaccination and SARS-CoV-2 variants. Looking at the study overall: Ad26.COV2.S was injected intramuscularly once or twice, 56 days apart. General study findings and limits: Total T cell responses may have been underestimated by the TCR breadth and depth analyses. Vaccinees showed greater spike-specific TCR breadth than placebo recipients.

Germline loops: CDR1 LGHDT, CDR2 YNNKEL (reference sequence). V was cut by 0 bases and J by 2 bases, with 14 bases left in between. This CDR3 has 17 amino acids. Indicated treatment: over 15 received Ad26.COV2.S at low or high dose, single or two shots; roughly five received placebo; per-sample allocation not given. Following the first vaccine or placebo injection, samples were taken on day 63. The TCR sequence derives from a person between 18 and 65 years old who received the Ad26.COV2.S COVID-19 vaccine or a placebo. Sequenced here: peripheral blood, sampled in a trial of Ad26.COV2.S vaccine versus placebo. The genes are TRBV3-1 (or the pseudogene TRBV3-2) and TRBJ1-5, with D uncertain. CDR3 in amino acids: CASSQDYTLTGNQPQHF. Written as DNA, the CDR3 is TGTGCCAGCAGCCAAGATTACACCCTGACTGGCAATCAGCCCCAGCATTTT.